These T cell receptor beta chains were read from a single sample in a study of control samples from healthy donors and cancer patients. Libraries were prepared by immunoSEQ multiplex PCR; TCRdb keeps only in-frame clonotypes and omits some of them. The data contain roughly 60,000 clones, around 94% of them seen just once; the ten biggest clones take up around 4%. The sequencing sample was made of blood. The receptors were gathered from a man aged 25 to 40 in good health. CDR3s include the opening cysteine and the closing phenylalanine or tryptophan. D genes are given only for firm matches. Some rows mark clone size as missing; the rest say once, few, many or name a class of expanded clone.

CDR3aa: CASSQTRGIVDTQYF
CDR3nt: TGTGCCAGCAGCCAGACTAGAGGCATCGTTGATACGCAGTATTTT
d_gene: -
v_gene: TRBV7-9
j_gene: TRBJ2-3
abundance: -

CDR3aa: CAWTPGTGGNEQYF
CDR3nt: TGTGCCTGGACCCCCGGGACAGGGGGTAACGAGCAGTACTTC
d_gene: TRBD1
v_gene: TRBV30
j_gene: TRBJ2-7
abundance: -

CDR3aa: CSLFEGEAFF
CDR3nt: TGCAGCCTATTCGAGGGGGAAGCTTTCTTT
d_gene: -
v_gene: TRBV29-1
j_gene: TRBJ1-1
abundance: -

CDR3aa: CATSGGQQRANNEQFF
CDR3nt: TGTGCCACCAGTGGAGGGCAACAGAGGGCCAACAATGAGCAGTTCTTC
d_gene: -
v_gene: TRBV24-1
j_gene: TRBJ2-1
abundance: -

CDR3aa: CATSDFSGANTGELFF
CDR3nt: TGTGCCACCAGTGATTTTTCCGGGGCGAACACCGGGGAGCTGTTTTTT
d_gene: -
v_gene: TRBV24-1
j_gene: TRBJ2-2
abundance: -

CDR3aa: CASRTGTGVSGELFF
CDR3nt: TGTGCCAGCAGAACCGGGACAGGGGTCTCCGGGGAGCTGTTTTTT
d_gene: TRBD1
v_gene: TRBV5-4
j_gene: TRBJ2-2
abundance: once

CDR3aa: CASSLIGANQPQHF
CDR3nt: TGTGCCAGCAGTTTAATAGGTGCGAATCAGCCCCAGCATTTT
d_gene: -
v_gene: TRBV27
j_gene: TRBJ1-5
abundance: -

CDR3aa: CASSVLVQSSYEQYF
CDR3nt: TGTGCCAGCAGTGTGCTGGTCCAGAGCTCCTACGAGCAGTACTTC
d_gene: -
v_gene: TRBV2
j_gene: TRBJ2-7
abundance: few

CDR3aa: CASSLAGPDSYSYNEQFF
CDR3nt: TGTGCCAGCAGCTTAGCAGGGCCCGACTCTTACTCCTACAATGAGCAGTTCTTC
d_gene: -
v_gene: TRBV7-6
j_gene: TRBJ2-1
abundance: -

CDR3aa: CASSYYRTSGGEQTQYF
CDR3nt: TGTGCCAGCAGTTACTACAGGACTAGCGGGGGGGAACAGACCCAGTACTTC
d_gene: TRBD2
v_gene: TRBV6-2/TRBV6-3
j_gene: TRBJ2-5
abundance: once

CDR3aa: CASRADSGDTGELFF
CDR3nt: TGTGCCAGCAGAGCGGACAGTGGGGACACCGGGGAGCTGTTTTTT
d_gene: -
v_gene: TRBV2
j_gene: TRBJ2-2
abundance: -

CDR3aa: CASSSGSEQYF
CDR3nt: TGTGCCAGCAGCTCCGGGTCAGAACAGTACTTC
d_gene: -
v_gene: TRBV11-3
j_gene: TRBJ2-7
abundance: -

CDR3aa: CSVEYSDEQYF
CDR3nt: TGCAGCGTTGAGTATAGCGACGAGCAGTACTTC
d_gene: -
v_gene: TRBV29-1
j_gene: TRBJ2-7
abundance: -

CDR3aa: CASSLAGTANQPQHF
CDR3nt: TGCGCCAGCAGCCTGGCCGGGACTGCCAATCAGCCCCAGCATTTT
d_gene: -
v_gene: TRBV4-1
j_gene: TRBJ1-5
abundance: -

CDR3aa: CASLSQGPGGSPLHF
CDR3nt: TGTGCCAGCCTTTCCCAGGGACCAGGAGGTTCACCCCTCCACTTT
d_gene: -
v_gene: TRBV7-8
j_gene: TRBJ1-6
abundance: -

CDR3aa: CASSPQYSGGAYNEQFF
CDR3nt: TGCGCCAGCAGCCCGCAATATAGCGGGGGCGCCTACAATGAGCAGTTCTTC
d_gene: TRBD2
v_gene: TRBV4-3
j_gene: TRBJ2-1
abundance: -

CDR3aa: CASSLAYNRLENTEAFF
CDR3nt: TGTGCCAGCAGCTTAGCATATAACAGATTAGAGAACACTGAAGCTTTCTTT
d_gene: -
v_gene: TRBV7-2
j_gene: TRBJ1-1
abundance: -

CDR3aa: CASSFGRGYEQYF
CDR3nt: TGTGCCAGCAGTTTTGGGAGGGGGTACGAGCAGTACTTC
d_gene: -
v_gene: TRBV27
j_gene: TRBJ2-7
abundance: -

CDR3aa: CASSKGDRGFLYLVIRYTF
CDR3nt: TGTGCCAGCAGCAAAGGGGACAGGGGGTTTCTCTACTTGGTAATACGCTACACCTTC
d_gene: -
v_gene: TRBV21-1
j_gene: TRBJ1-2
abundance: -